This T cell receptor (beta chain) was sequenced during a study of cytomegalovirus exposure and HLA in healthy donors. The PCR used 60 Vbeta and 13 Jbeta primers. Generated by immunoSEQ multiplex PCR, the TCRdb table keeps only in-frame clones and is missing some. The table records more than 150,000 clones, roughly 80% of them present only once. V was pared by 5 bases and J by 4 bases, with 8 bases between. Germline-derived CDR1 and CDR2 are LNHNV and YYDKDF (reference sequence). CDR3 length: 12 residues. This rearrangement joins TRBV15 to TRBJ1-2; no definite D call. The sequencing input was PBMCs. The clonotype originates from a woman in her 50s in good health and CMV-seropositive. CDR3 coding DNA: TGTGCCACCAGCGGCCAGTTCTATGGCTACACCTTC. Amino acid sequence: CATSGQFYGYTF.